One sample yielded the 6 T cell receptor beta chains listed below, sequenced in a study of T cell repertoires in cytomegalovirus infection. TCRdb reprocessed the reads with MiXCR, giving one entry per CDR3 protein. The data hold approximately 260,000 distinct CDR3 sequences, with around 20% observed a single time. These TCRs are of unknown antigen specificity. Material: cultured PBMCs, obtained from culture after CMV antigen stimulation. These receptors all come from a human donor in good health (CMV status not recorded). Some clones in this sample may be carry-over from other donors' samples.

This clonotype has a count of ten or more. The chain is built from TRBV7-2 and TRBJ2-3, with a possible D match to TRBD2 (6 bases). The CDR3 contains 13 residues. Trimming removed 5 bases at V and 11 bases at J, with 17 bases between. Germline V gene data show CDR1 as SGHTA and CDR2 as FQGNSA. CDR3 loop: CASSVREQVGQYF. The CDR3 DNA follows: TGTGCCAGCAGCGTCCGGGAGCAGGTCGGGCAGTATTTT.

In its sample, this clonotype was seen a few times. The CDR3: CASSRGPDTQYF. Here the CDR3 DNA reads TGTGCCAGCAGTAGGGGGCCAGATACGCAGTATTTT. The genes are TRBV13 and TRBJ2-3; 7 positions agree with TRBD1. Trimming at V came to 6 bases and at J to 4 bases, leaving 1 base not matched to a gene. CDR1 PRHDT and CDR2 FYEKMQ come from the germline V gene (reference sequence). CDR3 length: 12 amino acids.

This clonotype was seen repeatedly, ten times or more. The chain has TRBV19 and TRBJ2-7; 7 bases align to TRBD1. Germline V gene data show CDR1 as LNHDA and CDR2 as SQIVND (reference sequence). Losses at the gene ends were 3 bases for V and 4 bases for J; bases not matched to a gene: 3. The CDR3 is 13 amino acids. The CDR3 loop is CASSMTTGYEQYF. The DNA for the CDR3 is TGTGCCAGTAGTATGACGACAGGGTACGAGCAGTACTTC.

In this sample, this clonotype turned up many times. The chain has TRBV12-3 or TRBV12-4 and TRBJ2-7; 8 positions agree with TRBD1. The CDR3 runs to 18 residues. After removal of 1 base from V and 0 bases from J, the junction contained 11 bases not matched to a gene. DNA of the CDR3: TGTGCCAGCAGTTTAGAAAGGGAACCTGGACAGGGCTCCTACGAGCAGTACGTC. Translated, it gives CASSLEREPGQGSYEQYV.

This clonotype turned up a few times. The chain uses TRBV5-1 and TRBJ2-3; D gene ambiguous. CDR1 is SGHRS, CDR2 YFSETQ, per germline. Trimming removed 4 bases from V and 2 bases from J, with 5 bases in between. The CDR3 loop spans 12 amino acids. In DNA form, the CDR3 reads TGCGCCAGCAGCCAAACCACAGATACGCAGTATTTT. It codes for CASSQTTDTQYF.

This clonotype was observed at least ten times. The V and J genes are TRBV7-2 and TRBJ1-5; 8 positions agree with TRBD1. CDR3 length: 14 amino acids. V lost 4 bases to trimming and J lost 7 bases; unmatched junction nucleotides: 6. Germline values: CDR1 SGHTA, CDR2 FQGNSA. Written as DNA, the CDR3 is TGTGCCAGCAGCTCATCAGGGGGCTTGCAGCCCCAGCATTTT. This sequence encodes CASSSSGGLQPQHF.